The sequence of this T cell receptor (beta chain) was determined in a study of T cells after posttransplantation cyclophosphamide. Findings and limits, study-wide: After PTCy, TRB diversity resembled that of CNI/methotrexate controls. Blood and skin or GI T cell repertoires showed limited TRB overlap. Later blood repertoires were often dominated by clones from the donor CD8+ memory compartment.

A marrow graft followed busulfan-fludarabine conditioning, with cyclophosphamide on days +3 and +4. The germline V and J ends were trimmed by 3 bases and 4 bases, with 15 bases remaining between them. This CDR3 is built from 15 residues. Germline V gives CDR1 MGHDK, CDR2 SYGVNS. The method was immunoSEQ multiplex PCR; TCRdb's version includes in-frame clones alone and lacks a portion of them. Among some 7,000 clones, roughly 94% were seen once, and the ten largest hold about 13%. About this clone itself: Its antigen is undetermined.

The chain carries TRBV25-1 and TRBJ1-2, with D possibly being TRBD1 (6 bases). This TCR was recovered from a female patient in her fifties who received an allogeneic stem cell transplant from a related donor, was CMV-positive, and had no GVHD. Part of the T cells may come from the graft donor. Here the sequenced sample was PBMCs, taken approximately 1,500 days after allogeneic stem cell transplant with posttransplant cyclophosphamide. The DNA for the CDR3 is TGTGCCAGCAGTGACTCAGGCAGGGGCTTCTATGGCTACACCTTC. As protein: CASSDSGRGFYGYTF.